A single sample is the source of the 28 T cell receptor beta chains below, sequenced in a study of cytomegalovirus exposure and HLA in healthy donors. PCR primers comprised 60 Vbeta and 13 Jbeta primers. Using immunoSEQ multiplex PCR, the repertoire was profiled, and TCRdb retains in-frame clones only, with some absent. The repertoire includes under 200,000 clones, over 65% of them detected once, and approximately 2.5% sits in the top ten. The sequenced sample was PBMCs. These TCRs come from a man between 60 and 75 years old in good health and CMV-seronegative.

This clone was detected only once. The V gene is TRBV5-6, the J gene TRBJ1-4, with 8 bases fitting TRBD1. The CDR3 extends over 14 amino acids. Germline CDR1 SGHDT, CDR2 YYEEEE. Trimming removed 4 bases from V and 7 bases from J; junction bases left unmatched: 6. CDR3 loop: CASSLWDRSEKLFF. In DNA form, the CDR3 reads TGTGCCAGCAGCCTTTGGGACAGGAGTGAAAAACTGTTTTTT.

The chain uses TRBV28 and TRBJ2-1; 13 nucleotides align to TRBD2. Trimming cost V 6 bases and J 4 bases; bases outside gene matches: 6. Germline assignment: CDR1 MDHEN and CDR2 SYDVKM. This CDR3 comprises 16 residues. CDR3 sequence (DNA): TGTGCCAGCAGGTGGACTAGCGGGAGAGGGTACAATGAGCAGTTCTTC. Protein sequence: CASRWTSGRGYNEQFF.

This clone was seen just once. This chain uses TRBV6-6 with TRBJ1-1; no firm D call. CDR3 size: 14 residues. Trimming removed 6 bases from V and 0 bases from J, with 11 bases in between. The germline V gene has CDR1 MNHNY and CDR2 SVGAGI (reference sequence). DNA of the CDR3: TGTGCCAGCAGGGAGGGTCGGGTGAACACTGAAGCTTTCTTT. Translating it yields CASREGRVNTEAFF.

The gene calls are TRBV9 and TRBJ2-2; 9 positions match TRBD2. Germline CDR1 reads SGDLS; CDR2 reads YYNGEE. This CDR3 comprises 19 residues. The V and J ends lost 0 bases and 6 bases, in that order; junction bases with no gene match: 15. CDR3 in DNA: TGTGCCAGCAGCGTAGAACTGGGGGCGGGAGGGGTTTTCGCCGGGGAGCTGTTTTTT. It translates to CASSVELGAGGVFAGELFF.

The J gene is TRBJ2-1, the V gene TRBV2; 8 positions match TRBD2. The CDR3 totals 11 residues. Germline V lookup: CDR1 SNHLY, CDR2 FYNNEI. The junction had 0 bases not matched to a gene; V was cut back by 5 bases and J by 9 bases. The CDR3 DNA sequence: TGTGCCAGCAGTCTAGCGGGTGAGCAGTTCTTC. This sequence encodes CASSLAGEQFF.

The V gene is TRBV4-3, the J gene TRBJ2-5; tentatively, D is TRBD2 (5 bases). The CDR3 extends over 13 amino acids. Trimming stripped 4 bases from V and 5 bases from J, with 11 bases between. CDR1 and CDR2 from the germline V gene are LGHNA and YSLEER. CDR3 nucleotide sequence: TGCGCCAGCAGCCGCGGGCTTGGGGAGACCCAGTACTTC. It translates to CASSRGLGETQYF.

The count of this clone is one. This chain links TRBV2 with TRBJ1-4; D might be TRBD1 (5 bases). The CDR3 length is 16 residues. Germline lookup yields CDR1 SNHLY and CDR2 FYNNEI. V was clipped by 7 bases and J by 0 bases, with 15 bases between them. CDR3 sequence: CASTRETGATNEKLFF. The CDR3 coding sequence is TGTGCCAGCACACGAGAAACAGGAGCAACTAATGAAAAACTGTTTTTT.

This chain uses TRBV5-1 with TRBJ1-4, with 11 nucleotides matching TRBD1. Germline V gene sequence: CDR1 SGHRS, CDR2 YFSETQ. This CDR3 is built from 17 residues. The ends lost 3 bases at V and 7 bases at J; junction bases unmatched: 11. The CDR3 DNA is TGCGCCAGCAGCTCCAGAGGAGGGGGGACAGGGGGTGAAAAACTGTTTTTT. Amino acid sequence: CASSSRGGGTGGEKLFF.

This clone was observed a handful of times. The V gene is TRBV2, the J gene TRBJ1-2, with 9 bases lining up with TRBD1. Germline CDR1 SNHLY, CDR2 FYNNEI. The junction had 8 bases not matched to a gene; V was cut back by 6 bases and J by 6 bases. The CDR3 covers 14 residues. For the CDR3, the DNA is TGTGCCAGCAGGGACTCACAGGGGGCGAATGGCTACACCTTC. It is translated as CASRDSQGANGYTF.

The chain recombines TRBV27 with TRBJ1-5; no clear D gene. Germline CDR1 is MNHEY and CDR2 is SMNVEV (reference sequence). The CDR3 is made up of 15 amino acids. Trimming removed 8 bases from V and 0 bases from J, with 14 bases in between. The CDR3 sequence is CASSLTGFSNQPQHF. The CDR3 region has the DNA TGTGCCAGCTCCTTAACCGGGTTTAGCAATCAGCCCCAGCATTTT.

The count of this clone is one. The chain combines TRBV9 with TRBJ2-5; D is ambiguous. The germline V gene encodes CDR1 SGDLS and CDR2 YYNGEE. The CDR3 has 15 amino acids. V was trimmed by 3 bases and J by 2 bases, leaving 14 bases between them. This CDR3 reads CASSAGLGSQETQYF. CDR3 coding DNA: TGTGCCAGCAGCGCAGGTTTAGGCAGTCAAGAGACCCAGTACTTC.

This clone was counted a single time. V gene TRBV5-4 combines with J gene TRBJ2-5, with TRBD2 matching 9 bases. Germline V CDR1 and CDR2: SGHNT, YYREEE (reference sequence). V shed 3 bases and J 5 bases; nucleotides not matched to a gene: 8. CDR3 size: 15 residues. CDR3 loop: CASSWGRGGPETQYF. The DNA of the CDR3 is TGTGCCAGCAGCTGGGGGCGGGGGGGCCCCGAGACCCAGTACTTC.

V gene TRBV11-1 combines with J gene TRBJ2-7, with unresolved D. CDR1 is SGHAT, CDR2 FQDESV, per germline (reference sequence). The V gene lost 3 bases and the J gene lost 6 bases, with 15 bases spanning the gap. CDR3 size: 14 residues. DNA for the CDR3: TGTGCCAGCAGCTTGAGATTCGGCGACATCGAGCAGTACTTC. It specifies CASSLRFGDIEQYF.

The CDR3 DNA is TGTGCCAGCAGCCCCCCCCAGAACACCATATATTTT. This codes for CASSPPQNTIYF. The chain is built from TRBV7-2 and TRBJ1-3; D remains unclear. Germline CDR1 SGHTA, CDR2 FQGNSA. CDR3 length: 12 residues. Trimming took 5 bases from V and 7 from J, leaving 9 bases between them.

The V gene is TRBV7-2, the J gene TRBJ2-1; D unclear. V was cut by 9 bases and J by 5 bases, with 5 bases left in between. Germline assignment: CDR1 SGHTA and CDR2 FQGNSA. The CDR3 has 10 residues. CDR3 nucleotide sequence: TGTGCCAGTGCGCACAATGAGCAGTTCTTC. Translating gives CASAHNEQFF.

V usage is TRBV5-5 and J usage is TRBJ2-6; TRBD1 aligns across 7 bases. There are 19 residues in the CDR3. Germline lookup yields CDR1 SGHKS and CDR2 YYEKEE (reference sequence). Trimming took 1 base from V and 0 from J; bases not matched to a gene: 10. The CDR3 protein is CASSLTDRSPPSGANVLTF. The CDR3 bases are TGTGCCAGCAGCTTGACGGACAGGTCCCCCCCCTCTGGGGCCAACGTCCTGACTTTC.

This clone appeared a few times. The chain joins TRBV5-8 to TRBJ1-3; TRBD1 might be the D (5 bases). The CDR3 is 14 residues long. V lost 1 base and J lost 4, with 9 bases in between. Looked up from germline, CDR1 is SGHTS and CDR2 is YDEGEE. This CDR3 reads CASSLRPGGNTIYF. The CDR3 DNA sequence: TGTGCCAGCAGCTTGAGGCCAGGGGGAAACACCATATATTTT. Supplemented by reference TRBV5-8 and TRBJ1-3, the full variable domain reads EAGVTQSPTHLIKTRGQQATLRCSPISGHTSVYWYQQALGLGLQFLLWYDEGEERNRGNFPPRFSGRQFPNYSSELNVNALELEDSALYLCASSLRPGGNTIYFGEGSWLTVV.

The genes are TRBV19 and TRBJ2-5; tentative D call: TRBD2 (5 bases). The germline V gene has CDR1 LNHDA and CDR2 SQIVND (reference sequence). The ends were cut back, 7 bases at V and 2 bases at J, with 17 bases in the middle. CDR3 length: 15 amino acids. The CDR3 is CASTRVSGIQETQYF. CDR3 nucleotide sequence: TGTGCCAGTACGCGAGTATCGGGGATACAAGAGACCCAGTACTTC.

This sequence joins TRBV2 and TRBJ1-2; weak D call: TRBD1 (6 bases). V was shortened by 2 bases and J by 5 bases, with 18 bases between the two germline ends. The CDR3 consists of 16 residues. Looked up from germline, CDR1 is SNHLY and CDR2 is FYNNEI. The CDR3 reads CASSEWDLDSEYGYTF. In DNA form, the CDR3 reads TGTGCCAGCAGTGAATGGGATTTGGACAGCGAATATGGCTACACCTTC.

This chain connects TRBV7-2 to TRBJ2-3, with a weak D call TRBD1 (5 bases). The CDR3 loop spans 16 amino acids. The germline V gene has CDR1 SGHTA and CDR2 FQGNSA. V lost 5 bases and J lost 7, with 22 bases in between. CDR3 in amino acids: CASSPTTGLGRNTQYF. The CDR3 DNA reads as TGTGCCAGCAGCCCCACCACAGGCCTGGGGCGGAATACGCAGTATTTT. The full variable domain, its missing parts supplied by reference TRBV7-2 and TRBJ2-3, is GAGVSQSPSNKVTEKGKDVELRCDPISGHTALYWYRQSLGQGLEFLIYFQGNSAPDKSGLPSDRFSAERTGGSVSTLTIQRTQQEDSAVYLCASSPTTGLGRNTQYFGPGTRLTVL.

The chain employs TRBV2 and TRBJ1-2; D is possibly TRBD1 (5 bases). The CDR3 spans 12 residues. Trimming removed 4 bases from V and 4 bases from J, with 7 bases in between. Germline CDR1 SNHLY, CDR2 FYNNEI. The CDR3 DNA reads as TGTGCCAGCAGTGGTGGGGCCTATGGCTACACCTTC. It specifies CASSGGAYGYTF.

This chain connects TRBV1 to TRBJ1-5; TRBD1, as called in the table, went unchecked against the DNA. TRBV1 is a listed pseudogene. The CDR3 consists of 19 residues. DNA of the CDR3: TGCACCAGCAGCCAACATCGACTCAGGGTCGATGAGGGCAATCAGCCCCAGCATTTT. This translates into CTSSQHRLRVDEGNQPQHF.

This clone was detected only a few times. The CDR3 DNA reads as TGTGCCAGCAGCGTAGGGGCTGGATTGTACGAGCAGTACTTC. This gives the protein CASSVGAGLYEQYF. V and J are TRBV9 and TRBJ2-7; D ambiguous. The CDR3 runs to 14 residues. V was pared by 0 bases and J by 4 bases, with 11 bases between. Germline V lookup: CDR1 SGDLS, CDR2 YYNGEE.

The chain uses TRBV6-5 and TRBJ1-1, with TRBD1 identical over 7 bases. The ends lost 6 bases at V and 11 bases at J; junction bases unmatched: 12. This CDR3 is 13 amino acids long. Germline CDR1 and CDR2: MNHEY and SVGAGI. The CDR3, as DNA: TGTGCCAGCAGGGGCGACAGGGCTGGTGTGGCTTTCTTT. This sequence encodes CASRGDRAGVAFF.

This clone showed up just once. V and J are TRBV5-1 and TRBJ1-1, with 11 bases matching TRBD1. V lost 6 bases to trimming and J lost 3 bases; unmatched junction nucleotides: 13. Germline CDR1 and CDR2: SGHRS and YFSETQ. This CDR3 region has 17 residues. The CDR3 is CASNPLGQGAQDTEAFF. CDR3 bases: TGCGCCAGCAACCCTCTCGGACAGGGGGCTCAGGACACTGAAGCTTTCTTT.

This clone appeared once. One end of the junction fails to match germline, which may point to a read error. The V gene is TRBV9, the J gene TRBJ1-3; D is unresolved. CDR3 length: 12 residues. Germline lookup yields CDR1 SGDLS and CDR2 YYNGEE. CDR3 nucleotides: TGTGCCAGCAGCGTAACGTCCCGGGATATCCATTTT. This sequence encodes CASSVTSRDIHF.

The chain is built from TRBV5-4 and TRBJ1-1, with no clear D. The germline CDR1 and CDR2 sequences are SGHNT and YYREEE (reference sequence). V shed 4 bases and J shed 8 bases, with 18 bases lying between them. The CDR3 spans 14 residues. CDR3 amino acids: CASSLMTTHPEAFF. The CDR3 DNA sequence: TGTGCCAGCAGCCTGATGACTACTCATCCCGAAGCTTTCTTT.

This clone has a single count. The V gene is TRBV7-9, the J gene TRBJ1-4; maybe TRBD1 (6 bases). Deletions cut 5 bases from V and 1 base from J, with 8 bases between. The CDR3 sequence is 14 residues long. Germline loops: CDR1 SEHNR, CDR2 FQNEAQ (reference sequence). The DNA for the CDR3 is TGTGCCAGCAGCCAAGGGGGAACTAATGAAAAACTGTTTTTT. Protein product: CASSQGGTNEKLFF. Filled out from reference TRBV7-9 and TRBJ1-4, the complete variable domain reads DTGVSQNPRHKITKRGQNVTFRCDPISEHNRLYWYRQTLGQGPEFLTYFQNEAQLEKSRLLSDRFSAERPKGSFSTLEIQRTEQGDSAMYLCASSQGGTNEKLFFGSGTQLSVL.